This T cell receptor beta chain was captured in a study of blood T cell repertoires in COVID-19 (dated by TCRdb to 2018 to 2020). Regarding the study in general: The collaborator samples originated in the United States, Italy and Spain and spanned the acute and convalescent phases of COVID-19. The samples were drawn from two sources: the first 160 participants of the ongoing ImmuneRACE study, and 1,000 to 1,500 subjects contributed by 6 global collaborators. The sample metadata nearly always contained a de-identified subject ID, COVID-19 status, age in years and sex. Where available, HLA class I and class II types were taken from metadata supplied by the sample provider and were not determined by assay-based typing. Deeply sampled blood TCRbeta repertoires from subjects exposed to, actively infected with, or recovered from COVID-19 were included in the dataset. A freely available public database, intended as a resource for researchers studying the immune response to SARS-CoV-2, is where the repertoires were released. The prospective study material was composed of cDNA or gDNA derived from T cells, B-cell-depleted T cells, or PBMCs. The paper as a whole reports these results and caveats: Clinical and demographic metadata were provided uncurated, with the amount varying by source and participant.

Cut back by 3 bases and 8 bases, the V and J ends lie 16 bases apart. CDR1 is given as SGHDN and CDR2 as FVKESK, both from the germline V gene. The CDR3, from cysteine to phenylalanine, totals 14 residues. The DNA shown is the 42-base CDR3, in frame from base 1. For this clone: No antigen is known for it. Per-base quality was not reported, and no clone a single base away is much larger than it.

TCRbeta CDR3 regions were amplified from genomic DNA by means of the immunoSEQ Assay, a bias-controlled multiplex PCR. The original pipeline was this. The number of nucleated cells in each sample was estimated by amplification of reference gene primers within the assay. Sequence reads were collapsed and filtered to measure the absolute abundance of every unique TCRbeta CDR3 rearrangement. For each sample, productive Simpson clonality was calculated as the square root of Simpson's diversity index across productive rearrangements. The immuneACCESS repertoire file appears here via TCRdb, limited to in-frame rearrangements. These files lack a portion of the clones; in checked studies, under half of the deficit traces to unresolved V genes, and the cause of the others is not known. V, J and clone size were drawn from that table, and D and trimming were deduced from the DNA. In this sample the table shows about 220,000 clones, about 80% of which occur a single time. 4.5% to 5% of the sample rests with the top ten.

Participants in the prospective study were enrolled through a virtual design, were aged roughly 18 to 100 years, and lived in approximately 25 United States geographic areas. To assign participants to cohorts, the prospective study relied on clinical history that participants themselves reported in a screening survey and a study questionnaire. Exposed participants had been in contact, within 2 weeks of entering the study, with a person who had a PCR-confirmed or clinician-diagnosed case of COVID-19. In the prospective study, mobile phlebotomists collected whole blood, serum and a nasopharyngeal or oropharyngeal swab from each participant. Participants in the prospective study had the option to provide additional blood draws and questionnaires over a roughly 2-month period. Before DNA extraction, blood samples from the prospective study were shipped at room temperature or frozen.

This sequence was found in a woman between 45 and 65 years old who had been exposed to COVID-19. This chain joins TRBV14 to TRBJ1-1; the D segment could be TRBD1, given 5 matching bases. Sequencing input: PBMCs or T cells enriched from blood (not recorded which). DNA sequence: TGTGCCAGCAGCCAGGCGGGGGTCGGGAGCGAAGCTTTCTTT. It specifies CASSQAGVGSEAFF. Extended through the reference TRBV14 and TRBJ1-1 proteins, this CDR3 yields the full variable domain: EAGVTQFPSHSVIEKGQTVTLRCDPISGHDNLYWYRRVMGKEIKFLLHFVKESKQDESGMPNNRFLAERTGGTYSTLKVQPAELEDSGVYFCASSQAGVGSEAFFGQGTRLTVV.